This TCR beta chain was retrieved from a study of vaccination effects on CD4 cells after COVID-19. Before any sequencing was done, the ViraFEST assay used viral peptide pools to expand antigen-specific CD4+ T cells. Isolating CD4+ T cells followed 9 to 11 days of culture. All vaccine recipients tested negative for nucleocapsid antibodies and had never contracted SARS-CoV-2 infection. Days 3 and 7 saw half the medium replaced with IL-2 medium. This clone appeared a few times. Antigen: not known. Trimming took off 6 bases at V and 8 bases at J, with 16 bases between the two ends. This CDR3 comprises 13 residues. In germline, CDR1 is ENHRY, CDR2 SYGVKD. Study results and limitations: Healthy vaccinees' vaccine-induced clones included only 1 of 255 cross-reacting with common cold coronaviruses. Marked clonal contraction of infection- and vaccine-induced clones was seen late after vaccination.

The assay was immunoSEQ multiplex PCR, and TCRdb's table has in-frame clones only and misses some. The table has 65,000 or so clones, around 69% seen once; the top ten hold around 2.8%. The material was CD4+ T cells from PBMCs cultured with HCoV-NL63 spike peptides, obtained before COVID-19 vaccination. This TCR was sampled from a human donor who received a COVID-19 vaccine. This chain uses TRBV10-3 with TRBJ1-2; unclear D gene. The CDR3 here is CAISSRTLGGYTF. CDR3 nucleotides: TGTGCCATCAGCTCCCGGACCCTGGGAGGCTACACCTTC.